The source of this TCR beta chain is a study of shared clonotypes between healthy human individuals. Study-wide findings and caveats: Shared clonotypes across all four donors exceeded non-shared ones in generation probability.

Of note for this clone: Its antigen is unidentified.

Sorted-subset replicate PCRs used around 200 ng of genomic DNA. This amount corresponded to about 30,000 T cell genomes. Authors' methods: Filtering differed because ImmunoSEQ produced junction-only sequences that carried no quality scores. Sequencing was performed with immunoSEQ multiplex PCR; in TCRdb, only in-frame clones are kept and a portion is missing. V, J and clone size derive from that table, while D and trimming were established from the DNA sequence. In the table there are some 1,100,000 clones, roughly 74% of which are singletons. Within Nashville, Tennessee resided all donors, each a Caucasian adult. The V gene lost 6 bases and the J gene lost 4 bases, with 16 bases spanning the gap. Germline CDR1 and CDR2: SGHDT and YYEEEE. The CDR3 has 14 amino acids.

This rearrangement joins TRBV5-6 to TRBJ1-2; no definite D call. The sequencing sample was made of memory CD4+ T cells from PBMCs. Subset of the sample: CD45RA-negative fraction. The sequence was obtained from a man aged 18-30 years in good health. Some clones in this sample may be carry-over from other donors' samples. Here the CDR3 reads CASTLLGKVYGYTF. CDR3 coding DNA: TGTGCCAGCACCCTATTGGGGAAGGTCTATGGCTACACCTTC.